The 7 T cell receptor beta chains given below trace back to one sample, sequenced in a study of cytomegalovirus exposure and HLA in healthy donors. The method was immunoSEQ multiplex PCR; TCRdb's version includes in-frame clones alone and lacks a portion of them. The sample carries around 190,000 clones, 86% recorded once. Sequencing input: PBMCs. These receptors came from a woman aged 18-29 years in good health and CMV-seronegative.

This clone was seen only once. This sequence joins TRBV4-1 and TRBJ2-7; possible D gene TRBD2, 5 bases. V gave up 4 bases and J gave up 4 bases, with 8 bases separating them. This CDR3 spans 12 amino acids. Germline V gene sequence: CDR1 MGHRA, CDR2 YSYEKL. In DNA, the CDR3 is TGCGCCAGCAGCCCGTCGGGGTACGAGCAGTACTTC. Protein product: CASSPSGYEQYF.

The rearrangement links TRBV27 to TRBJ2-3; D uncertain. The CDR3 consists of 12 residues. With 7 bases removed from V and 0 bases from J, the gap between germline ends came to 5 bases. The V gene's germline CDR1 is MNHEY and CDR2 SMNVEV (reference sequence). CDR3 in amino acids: CASTGSTDTQYF. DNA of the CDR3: TGTGCCAGCACGGGTAGCACAGATACGCAGTATTTT.

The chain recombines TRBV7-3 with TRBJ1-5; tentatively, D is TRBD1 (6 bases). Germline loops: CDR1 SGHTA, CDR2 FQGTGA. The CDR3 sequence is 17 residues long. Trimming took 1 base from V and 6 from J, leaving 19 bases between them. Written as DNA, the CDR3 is TGTGCCAGCAGCTTAAGCGTGGGGGGGGCGCCAGGTCAGCCCCAGCATTTT. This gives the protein CASSLSVGGAPGQPQHF.

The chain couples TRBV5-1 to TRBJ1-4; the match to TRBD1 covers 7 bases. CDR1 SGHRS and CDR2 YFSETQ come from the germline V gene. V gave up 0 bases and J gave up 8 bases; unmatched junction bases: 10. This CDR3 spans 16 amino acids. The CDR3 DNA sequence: TGCGCCAGCAGCTTGGGACAGGGTGCGCAAGGGGAAAAACTGTTTTTT. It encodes CASSLGQGAQGEKLFF.

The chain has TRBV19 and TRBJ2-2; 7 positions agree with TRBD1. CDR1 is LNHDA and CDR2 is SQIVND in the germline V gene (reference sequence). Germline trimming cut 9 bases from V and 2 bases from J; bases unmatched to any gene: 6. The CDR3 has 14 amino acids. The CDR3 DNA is TGTGCCAGCGCCCGGGACAGTAACACCGGGGAGCTGTTTTTT. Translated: CASARDSNTGELFF. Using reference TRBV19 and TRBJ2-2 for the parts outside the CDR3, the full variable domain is DGGITQSPKYLFRKEGQNVTLSCEQNLNHDAMYWYRQDPGQGLRLIYYSQIVNDFQKGDIAEGYSVSREKKESFPLTVTSAQKNPTAFYLCASARDSNTGELFFGEGSRLTVL.

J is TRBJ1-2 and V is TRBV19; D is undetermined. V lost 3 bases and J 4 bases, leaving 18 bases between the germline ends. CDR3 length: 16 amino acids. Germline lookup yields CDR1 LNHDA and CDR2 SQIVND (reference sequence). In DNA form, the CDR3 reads TGTGCCAGTAGTATTACGGACTCTCGACTGACCTATGGCTACACCTTC. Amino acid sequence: CASSITDSRLTYGYTF.

As DNA, the CDR3 is TGCGCCAGCAGCCAAGGGCAGGGGGCCTCGTCGGGTCAGCCCCAGCATTTT. This gives the protein CASSQGQGASSGQPQHF. The chain carries TRBV4-1 and TRBJ1-5; 8 positions agree with TRBD1. Germline V gene data show CDR1 as MGHRA and CDR2 as YSYEKL. The CDR3 totals 17 residues. Trimming cost V 1 base and J 6 bases; bases outside gene matches: 11.